This is a list of T cell receptor beta chains from one sample in a study of CD8+ T cells in alopecia areata. Measured with immunoSEQ multiplex PCR; TCRdb has only the in-frame clones, and not every one. Of 95,000 to 120,000 clones listed, approximately 60% are singletons. What was sequenced was CD8+ T cells sorted from blood. These receptors were obtained from a human donor in good health. The CDR3 runs from the conserved cysteine through the conserved F or W. The D gene is left open where the match is weak. Size values are once, few and many counts, or a class for expanded clones, and some rows have none.

cdr3_length j_call clone_size d_call v_call cdr3_nt cdr3_aa
15 TRBJ1-2 NA NA TRBV6-5 TGTGCCAGCAGGCCCCTTCAAAGGGTTGGGTATGGCTACACCTTC CASRPLQRVGYGYTF
14 TRBJ1-2 few NA TRBV29-1 TGCAGCGTCCACGGTCTGGGGGATCACTATGGCTACACCTTC CSVHGLGDHYGYTF
13 TRBJ1-1 NA NA TRBV5-6 TGTGCCAGCAGTATCGGAGGGACCACTGAAGCTTTCTTT CASSIGGTTEAFF
15 TRBJ2-7 once NA TRBV6-6 TGTGCCAGCACCAACGCCGCGGGGTCGTCCTACGAGCAGTACTTC CASTNAAGSSYEQYF
19 TRBJ2-5 NA TRBD2 TRBV28 TGTGCCAGCAGTTTGTCGACTAGCGGGGGACGCCGCTCGAAAGAGACCCAGTACTTC CASSLSTSGGRRSKETQYF
16 TRBJ2-3 NA TRBD2 TRBV7-9 TGTGCCAGCAGCTCCTCATCCGGGACTAGCCGGGATACGCAGTATTTT CASSSSSGTSRDTQYF
13 TRBJ1-4 NA NA TRBV9 TGTGCCAGCAGCGTAGATGGGGATGAAAAACTGTTTTTT CASSVDGDEKLFF
15 TRBJ1-1 NA TRBD1 TRBV4-1 TGCGCCAGCAGTACAACTTTCTCAGGGGGCCCTGAAGCTTTCTTT CASSTTFSGGPEAFF
14 TRBJ2-7 NA NA TRBV7-9 TGTGCCAGCAGCTTAGGCTCCCACCCTTACGAGCAGTACTTC CASSLGSHPYEQYF
15 TRBJ1-2 NA NA TRBV25-1 TGTGCCAGCAGTTACACGGCCAGGGACGGCTATGGCTACACCTTC CASSYTARDGYGYTF
15 TRBJ1-5 many NA TRBV6-5 TGTGCCAGCAGTTTATTGGGAGCCATCAATCAGCCCCAGCATTTT CASSLLGAINQPQHF
13 TRBJ2-7 few NA TRBV28 TGTGCCAGCACCAGTTGGAGCTCCTACGAGCAGTACTTC CASTSWSSYEQYF
15 TRBJ2-7 NA NA TRBV28 TGTGCCAGCAGCCCCGGGCAAGGGGAGTGGGACGAGCAGTACTTC CASSPGQGEWDEQYF
12 TRBJ2-2 NA NA TRBV2 TGTGCCAGCTTACAGAACACCGGGGAGCTGTTTTTT CASLQNTGELFF
14 TRBJ2-2 NA TRBD1 TRBV15 TGTGCCACCAGCTTACCAGGGGGCAGCGGGGAGCTGTTTTTT CATSLPGGSGELFF
12 TRBJ2-2 few NA TRBV29-1 TGCAGCGTTGAAGAGGGGCCCGGGGAGCTGTTTTTT CSVEEGPGELFF
14 TRBJ1-1 NA TRBD1 TRBV5-1 TGCGCCAGCACCTCACCCACAGGGGCGGCTGAAGCTTTCTTT CASTSPTGAAEAFF
17 TRBJ1-6 NA NA TRBV7-6 TGTGCCAGCAGCTTAATGGCAGGCCCGGGCGATAATTCACCCCTCCACTTT CASSLMAGPGDNSPLHF
17 TRBJ1-1 NA NA TRBV7-9 TGTGCCAGCAGCTTCCGTCCCATCGGGTGGAAGGACACTGAAGCTTTCTTT CASSFRPIGWKDTEAFF
12 TRBJ1-1 few NA TRBV15 TGTGCCACCAGCCCGCGGGGCACTGAAGCTTTCTTT CATSPRGTEAFF
15 TRBJ1-2 NA TRBD1 TRBV2 TGTGCCAGCAGTGAAGGGACAGGGGGCCTCTATGGCTACACCTTC CASSEGTGGLYGYTF
15 TRBJ1-1 NA NA TRBV7-9 TGTGCCAGCAGCTTAGCGAGGTACGGGAACACTGAAGCTTTCTTT CASSLARYGNTEAFF
14 TRBJ1-1 NA NA TRBV4-3 TGCGCCAGCAGCCAAGATTGGGTGGACACTGAAGCTTTCTTT CASSQDWVDTEAFF
15 TRBJ2-3 few NA TRBV5-6 TGTGCCAGCAGTTTGAACTCTGGAATCACAGATACGCAGTATTTT CASSLNSGITDTQYF
15 TRBJ1-2 once NA TRBV4-3 TGCGCCAGCAGCCCGTTTTGGGGGATGAACTATGGCTACACCTTC CASSPFWGMNYGYTF
17 TRBJ2-7 NA TRBD1 TRBV4-1 TGCGCCAGCAGCCAAGACGTTGGACAGGGAAGCTCCTACGAGCAGTACTTC CASSQDVGQGSSYEQYF
15 TRBJ2-7 few TRBD1 TRBV6-5 TGTGCCAGCAGTTACGGGACAGGGGCGGGCTACGAGCAGTACTTC CASSYGTGAGYEQYF
14 TRBJ2-7 few NA TRBV27 TGTGCCAGCAGTCCGGGTGGAGGGAGCTACGAGCAGTACTTC CASSPGGGSYEQYF
12 TRBJ1-6 few NA TRBV28 TGTGCCAGCAGTCCCTATAATTCACCCCTCCACTTT CASSPYNSPLHF
12 TRBJ2-7 NA NA TRBV29-1 TGCAGCGTTGAACAGGGACAATACGAGCAGTACTTC CSVEQGQYEQYF
14 TRBJ1-4 once TRBD1 TRBV29-1 TGCAGCGTACTCAATGGGACAGGGGGCGAAAAACTGTTTTTT CSVLNGTGGEKLFF
14 TRBJ2-1 NA NA TRBV13 TGTGCCAGCAGCCCCGGGACTCCAGGTGGTGAGCAGTTCTTC CASSPGTPGGEQFF
14 TRBJ2-5 NA TRBD2 TRBV7-7 TGTGCTAGCAACGGGACTAGAGGGAAAGAGACCCAGTACTTC CASNGTRGKETQYF
14 TRBJ2-5 NA TRBD1 TRBV7-9 TGTGCCAGCAGCTTTTGGGACAGACAAGAGACCCAGTACTTC CASSFWDRQETQYF
18 TRBJ2-2 NA NA TRBV25-1 TGTGCCAGCAGCGCCCGAATTACAGACAGGGAGGACACCGGGGAGCTGTTTTTT CASSARITDREDTGELFF
15 TRBJ1-1 NA NA TRBV4-2 TGTGCCAGCAGCCAAGATGCCAGCGTGAACACTGAAGCTTTCTTT CASSQDASVNTEAFF
17 TRBJ2-5 NA NA TRBV2 TGTGCCAGCAGTGAGGTCCGGGTCCAGGAAGGCCAAGAGACCCAGTACTTC CASSEVRVQEGQETQYF
15 TRBJ1-5 NA NA TRBV7-2 TGTGCCAGCAGCTTAGGGTGGAATAGCAATCAGCCCCAGCATTTT CASSLGWNSNQPQHF
14 TRBJ2-2 NA TRBD2 TRBV29-1 TGCAGCGTTGGTACGGGGGGGTACACCGGGGAGCTGTTTTTT CSVGTGGYTGELFF
16 TRBJ1-1 NA NA TRBV5-1 TGCGCCAGCAGCTTGGCGTCCGTCAGGTTGAACACTGAAGCTTTCTTT CASSLASVRLNTEAFF
14 TRBJ1-2 NA NA TRBV7-2 TGTGCCAGCAGCTTAGTACCAGGCCCGTATGGCTACACCTTC CASSLVPGPYGYTF
15 TRBJ2-5 NA NA TRBV19 TGTGCCAGTAGTTCCCGGACTGGGTTTGGAGAGACCCAGTACTTC CASSSRTGFGETQYF
16 TRBJ1-5 NA TRBD1 TRBV19 TGTGCCAGTAGTGCCGCACAGGGGGTCTCGAATCAGCCCCAGCATTTT CASSAAQGVSNQPQHF
15 TRBJ1-2 NA TRBD1 TRBV5-1 TGCGCCAGCACCCGGGACAGGGGCCTCCCCTATGGCTACACCTTC CASTRDRGLPYGYTF